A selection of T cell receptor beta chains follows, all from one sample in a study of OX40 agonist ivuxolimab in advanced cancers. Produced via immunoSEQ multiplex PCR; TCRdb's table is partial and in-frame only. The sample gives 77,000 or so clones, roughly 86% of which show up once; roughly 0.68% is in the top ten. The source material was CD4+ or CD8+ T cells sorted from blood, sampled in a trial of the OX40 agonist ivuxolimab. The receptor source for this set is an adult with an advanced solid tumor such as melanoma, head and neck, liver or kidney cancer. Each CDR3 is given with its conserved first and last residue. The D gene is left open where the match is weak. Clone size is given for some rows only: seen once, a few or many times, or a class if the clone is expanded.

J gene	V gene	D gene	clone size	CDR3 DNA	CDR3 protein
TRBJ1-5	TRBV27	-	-	TGTGCCAGCAGTTCAGGAACAGGATGGAGTCAGCCCCAGCATTTT	CASSSGTGWSQPQHF
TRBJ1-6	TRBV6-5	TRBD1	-	TGTGCCAGCAGGGACAGGGGTAATTCACCCCTCCACTTT	CASRDRGNSPLHF
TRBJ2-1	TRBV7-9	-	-	TGTGCCAGCAGCTTAGTCCCTTCCTCCGAGCAGTTCTTC	CASSLVPSSEQFF
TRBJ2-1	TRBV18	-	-	TGTGCCAGCTCTCTCGGGTTCCAGGATGAGCAGTTCTTC	CASSLGFQDEQFF
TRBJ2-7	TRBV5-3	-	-	TGTGCCCCAAATCGGGGGACAGTGGCTTACGAGCAGTACTTC	CAPNRGTVAYEQYF
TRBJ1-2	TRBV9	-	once	TGTGCCAGCAGCGTAGGAAGTACTAACTATGGCTACACCTTC	CASSVGSTNYGYTF
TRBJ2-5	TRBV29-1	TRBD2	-	TGCAGCGTTTTGACTAGCGGGAGGGCCGAGGAGACCCAGTACTTC	CSVLTSGRAEETQYF
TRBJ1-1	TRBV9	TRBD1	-	TGTGCCAGCAGCCCCGGGACAGTTAGCACTGAAGCTTTCTTT	CASSPGTVSTEAFF
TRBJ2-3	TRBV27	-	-	TGTGCCAGCAGTTTATGGCAGGGAAGGGCAGATACGCAGTATTTT	CASSLWQGRADTQYF
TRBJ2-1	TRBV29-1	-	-	TGCAGCACCCGACGGGGATCCTACAATGAGCAGTTCTTC	CSTRRGSYNEQFF
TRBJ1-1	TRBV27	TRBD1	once	TGTGCCAGCAGTTTATTGGGGACAGGGGGAGCTTTCTTT	CASSLLGTGGAFF
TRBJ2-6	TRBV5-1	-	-	TGCGCCAGCAGCTTGGCCAGAGGGCCGACTGGGGCCAACGTCCTGACTTTC	CASSLARGPTGANVLTF
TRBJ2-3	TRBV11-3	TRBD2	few	TGTGCCAGCAGCCCGAGACCGCCTAGCGGACGCACAGATACGCAGTATTTT	CASSPRPPSGRTDTQYF
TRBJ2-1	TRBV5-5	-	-	TGTGCCAGCAGCTCGCCCTCTACGGGCTCCTACAATGAGCAGTTCTTC	CASSSPSTGSYNEQFF
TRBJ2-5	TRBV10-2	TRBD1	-	TGCGCCAGCAGTGCGCGGACAGGGGGCCAACAGACCCAGTACTTC	CASSARTGGQQTQYF
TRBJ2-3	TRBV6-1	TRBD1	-	TGTGCCAGCACCACGGACAGGGTCGCAGATACGCAGTATTTT	CASTTDRVADTQYF
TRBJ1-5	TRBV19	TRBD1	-	TGTGCCAGTACCGGGAGCGGACAGGGTAGCAATCAGCCCCAGCATTTT	CASTGSGQGSNQPQHF
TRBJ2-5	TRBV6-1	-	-	TGTGCCAGCAGAGTCGGAGCGGTGGGGGAGACCCAGTACTTC	CASRVGAVGETQYF
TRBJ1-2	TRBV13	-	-	TGTGCCAGCAGCGAAGCTGGTGGAGCCGCCTATGGCTACACCTTC	CASSEAGGAAYGYTF
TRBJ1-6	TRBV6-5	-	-	TGTGCCACCACGGAGAGCTCCTATAATTCACCCCTCCACTTT	CATTESSYNSPLHF
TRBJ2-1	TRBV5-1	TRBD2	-	TGCGCCAGCAGCTTGGCCAGTCGAGCGGGGGGCAACAATGAGCAGTTCTTC	CASSLASRAGGNNEQFF
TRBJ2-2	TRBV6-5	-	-	TGTGCCAGCAGTTACGGGGCAGGGGTGGTCGTCGGGGAGCTGTTTTTT	CASSYGAGVVVGELFF
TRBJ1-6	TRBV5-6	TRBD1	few	TGTGCCAGCAGGCCGGGACAGCCTGGGTCACCCCTCCACTTT	CASRPGQPGSPLHF
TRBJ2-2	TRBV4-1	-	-	TGCGCCAGCAGCCAAGACAGGGGGAACACCGGGGAGCTGTTTTTT	CASSQDRGNTGELFF
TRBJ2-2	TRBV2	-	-	TGTGCCAGCAGTGAGACAAGAGGGGACGGGGAGCTGTTTTTT	CASSETRGDGELFF
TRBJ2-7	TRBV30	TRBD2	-	TGTGCCTGGAGTGGGACTAGCGGGAGCTACGAGCAGTACTTC	CAWSGTSGSYEQYF
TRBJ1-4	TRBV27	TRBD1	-	TGTGCCAGCAGTTTAAGGGACAGAGGTGAAAAACTGTTTTTT	CASSLRDRGEKLFF
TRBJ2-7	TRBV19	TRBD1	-	TGTGCCAGTAGTTCTCCGGGACAGGGGGTTTACGAGCAGTACTTC	CASSSPGQGVYEQYF
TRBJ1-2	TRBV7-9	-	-	TGTGCCAGCAGCTCTTCAGAAAAGTCGGGCGGCTACACCTTC	CASSSSEKSGGYTF
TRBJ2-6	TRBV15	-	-	TGTGCCACCAGCAGAGTAAACGCTGGGGCCAACGTCCTGACTTTC	CATSRVNAGANVLTF
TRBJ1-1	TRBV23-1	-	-	TGCGCCAGCAGTCAATTTACACGCCATCCATGGCTGAACACTGAAGCTTTCTTT	CASSQFTRHPWLNTEAFF
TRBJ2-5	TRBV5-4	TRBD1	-	TGTGCCAGCAGCCGTTCAGGGACAGGGGGTGAGACCCAGTACTTC	CASSRSGTGGETQYF
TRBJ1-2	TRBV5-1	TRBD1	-	TGCGCCAGCAGCTTCCTCCAGGGGGCTGTTGGTGGCTACACCTTC	CASSFLQGAVGGYTF
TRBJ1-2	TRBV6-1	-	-	TGTGCCAGCAGTGAGACCAGGGAAGGAAGAAGCTATGGCTACACCTTC	CASSETREGRSYGYTF
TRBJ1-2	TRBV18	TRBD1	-	TGTGCCAGCTCACCCTTGCCGGGACAGAACTATGGCTACACCTTC	CASSPLPGQNYGYTF
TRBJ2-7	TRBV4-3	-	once	TGCGCCAGCAGCCAAGCCCACGGGCAGGTGGGCTACGAGCAGTACTTC	CASSQAHGQVGYEQYF
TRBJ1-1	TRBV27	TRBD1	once	TGTGCCAGCAGCCGGGACAGTCCCATGAACACTGAAGCTTTCTTT	CASSRDSPMNTEAFF
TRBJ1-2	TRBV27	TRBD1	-	TGTGCCAGCAGTCTAGGGACAGGGGGATATGGCTACACCTTC	CASSLGTGGYGYTF
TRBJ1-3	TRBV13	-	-	TGTGCCAGCCTGCGCGGGGGGGCGCATTCTGGAAACACCATATATTTT	CASLRGGAHSGNTIYF
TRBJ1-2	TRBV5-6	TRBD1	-	TGTGCCAGCAGCGTGGGACAGACCTATGGCTACACCTTC	CASSVGQTYGYTF